This T cell receptor (beta chain) was found in a study of response to subunit inactivated influenza vaccine. Whole-study findings and limits: Authors suggested that a seasonal influenza vaccination recruits few new T cells each time.

TCRdb processed the RT-PCR reads anew with MiXCR; each CDR3 protein has one entry. The sample includes around 650,000 distinct CDR3 sequences, 15% to 19% of them seen just once. For this clonotype: Its antigen is not known.

The sequences come from PBMCs from blood, collected 11 to 12 days after vaccination. This clonotype originated in a man over 45 who received an inactivated influenza vaccine.

CDR3 in DNA: TGCGCCAGCCACGGGACTAGCGGTTCAGATACGCAGTATTTT. Encoded protein: CASHGTSGSDTQYF. The chain employs TRBV5-1 and TRBJ2-3; 11 nucleotides align to TRBD2. The V segment lost 7 bases and the J segment 4 bases; nucleotides outside the gene matches: 5. This CDR3 comprises 14 residues. Germline V lookup: CDR1 SGHRS, CDR2 YFSETQ.